This T cell receptor beta chain was identified in a study of Graves' ophthalmopathy and Graves' hyperthyroidism. Study-wide context: Before any treatment was given, at initial diagnosis, peripheral blood was collected.

Germline-derived CDR1 and CDR2 are LGHDT and YNNKEL (reference sequence). The CDR3 consists of 11 residues. V shed 2 bases and J shed 5 bases, with 4 bases lying between them. No progression to ophthalmopathy over 18 months defined stable hyperthyroidism. The TCR beta CDR3 regions underwent amplification from RNA transcripts. Scientists carried out first-round RT-PCR using HTBI primers and then a second-round multiplex PCR. Each CDR3 protein is one row after TCRdb ran MiXCR on the multiplex PCR reads. The sample has 400,000 to 450,000 distinct CDR3 sequences; roughly 21% are singletons. This chain joins TRBV3-1 and TRBJ2-7, with no clear D. The receptor's source is a woman aged 18-29 years with stable Graves' hyperthyroidism. Sequencing was performed on peripheral blood. CDR3 region: CASSQQDEQYF. CDR3 DNA sequence: TGTGCCAGCAGCCAACAGGACGAGCAGTACTTC.